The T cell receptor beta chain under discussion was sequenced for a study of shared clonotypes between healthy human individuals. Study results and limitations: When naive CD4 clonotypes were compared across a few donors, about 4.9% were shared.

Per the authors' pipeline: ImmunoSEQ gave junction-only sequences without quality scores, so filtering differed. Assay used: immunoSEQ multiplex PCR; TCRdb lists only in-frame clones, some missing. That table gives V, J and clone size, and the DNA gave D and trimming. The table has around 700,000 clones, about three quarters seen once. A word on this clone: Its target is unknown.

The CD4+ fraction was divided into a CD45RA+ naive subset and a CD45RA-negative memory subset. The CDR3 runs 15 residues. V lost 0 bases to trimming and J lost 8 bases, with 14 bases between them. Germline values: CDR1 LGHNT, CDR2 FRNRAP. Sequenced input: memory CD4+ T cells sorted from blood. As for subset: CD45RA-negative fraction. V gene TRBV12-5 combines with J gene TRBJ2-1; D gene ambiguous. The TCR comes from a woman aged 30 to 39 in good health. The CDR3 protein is CASGLVLVGGDEQFF. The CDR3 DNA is TGTGCTAGTGGTTTGGTTTTGGTAGGCGGCGATGAGCAGTTCTTC.